This T cell receptor (beta chain) was identified during a study of T cells after somatic rescue of genetic block. Method: immunoSEQ multiplex PCR; TCRdb's copy keeps in-frame clones and lacks some. Of about 15,000 clones in the sample, approximately 70% were seen once. CDR3 length: 14 amino acids. Germline loops: CDR1 SGHRS, CDR2 YFSETQ. V was clipped by 4 bases and J by 0 bases, with 8 bases between them. The genes are TRBV5-1 and TRBJ2-1; D remains ambiguous. The origin of this receptor is a boy between 5 and 17 years old. Sequencing input: peripheral blood mononuclear cells (PBMCs). CDR3 region: CASSPLGSYNEQFF. In DNA form, the CDR3 reads TGCGCCAGCAGCCCCCTAGGCTCCTACAATGAGCAGTTCTTC.